The source of this T cell receptor beta chain is a study of blood T cell repertoires in COVID-19. Study in general: COVID-19 samples collected from the United States, Italy and Spain covered acute and convalescent phases. PBMCs, B-cell-depleted T cells, or T cells provided the cDNA or gDNA that made up the material.

This clone was observed a few times. The germline gives CDR1 MNHEY, CDR2 SVGAGI. The CDR3 contains 15 residues. The V end lost 2 bases, the J end lost 3 bases, and 11 bases lay between the germline ends. The authors' processing: The authors estimated nucleated cell counts from reference gene primer amplification. Sequencing was performed with immunoSEQ multiplex PCR; in TCRdb, only in-frame clones are kept and a portion is missing. That table furnishes V, J and clone size, whereas the DNA furnished D and trimming. The top ten clones hold approximately 6.1% of a sample with 120,000 to 150,000 clones, around 86% of them seen once.

Sequencing input: peripheral blood. This receptor was obtained from an older man with acute or convalescent COVID-19. V and J are TRBV6-5 and TRBJ1-3; perhaps TRBD1 as D (6 bases). CDR3 region: CASSYRSGDGNTIYF. The CDR3 nucleotides read TGTGCCAGCAGTTACCGCTCAGGGGATGGAAACACCATATATTTT.